This T cell receptor (beta chain) stems from a study of Ad26.COV2.S vaccination and SARS-CoV-2 variants. The protocol was immunoSEQ multiplex PCR, while the TCRdb copy is restricted to in-frame clones and leaves out a portion. The sample includes approximately 500,000 clones, 87% of them seen just once. The treatment here: roughly 20 received Ad26.COV2.S at low or high dose, single or two shots; about five received placebo; per-sample allocation not given. On day 63 after the first injection, vaccine and placebo recipients gave samples. In the vaccine, an Ad26 vector expressed the SARS-CoV-2 spike of the Wuhan strain. The CDR3 has 17 amino acids. The germline V gene encodes CDR1 SGHRS and CDR2 YFSETQ. Trimming took 3 bases from V and 8 from J; bases not matched to a gene: 16.

Sequenced material: peripheral blood, taken in a trial of Ad26.COV2.S vaccine versus placebo. The chain is built from TRBV5-1 and TRBJ2-1; 8 bases fit TRBD2. This receptor was identified in a person aged 18-65 years who received the Ad26.COV2.S COVID-19 vaccine or a placebo. The chain's CDR3 is CASSSVPPREGWDEQFF. CDR3 bases: TGCGCCAGCAGCTCGGTCCCCCCCCGGGAGGGGTGGGATGAGCAGTTCTTC.